These 10 T cell receptor beta chains share one sample of origin, sequenced in a study of cytomegalovirus exposure and HLA in healthy donors. 60 Vbeta and 13 Jbeta primers were used in PCR. Clones were sequenced by immunoSEQ multiplex PCR, and TCRdb holds only the in-frame ones, with some missing. The sample has approximately 150,000 clones, roughly three quarters seen once; the top ten hold around 4.7%. Sequences were obtained from PBMCs. Receptors were obtained from a man between 60 and 75 years old in good health and CMV-seronegative.

This chain uses TRBV5-1 with TRBJ2-3; 16 positions agree with TRBD2. The CDR3 loop spans 20 amino acids. V lost 4 bases and J lost 0; bases outside the gene matches: 11. CDR1 and CDR2 from the germline V gene are SGHRS and YFSETQ. The CDR3 nucleotides read TGCGCCAGCAGCAGAACCGGGACTAGCGGGAGGGCCCTCAGCACAGATACGCAGTATTTT. Its translation: CASSRTGTSGRALSTDTQYF.

V is TRBV2 and J is TRBJ2-7; D ambiguous. The CDR3 is made up of 10 amino acids. CDR1 and CDR2 (germline): SNHLY, FYNNEI. V lost 10 bases to trimming and J lost 3 bases, with 7 bases between them. CDR3 sequence reads: CAIRGYEQYF. DNA of the CDR3: TGTGCCATTAGAGGCTACGAGCAGTACTTC.

V usage is TRBV6-6 and J usage is TRBJ1-2; TRBD1 is a possible D gene (5 bases). V lost 2 bases and J 8 bases, leaving 15 bases between the germline ends. This CDR3 contains 14 residues. In germline, CDR1 is MNHNY, CDR2 SVGAGI (reference sequence). CDR3 region: CASSYATGGEGYTF. The CDR3 DNA follows: TGTGCCAGCAGTTACGCGACTGGGGGGGAGGGCTACACCTTC.

The chain joins TRBV10-3 to TRBJ2-4, with TRBD2 matching 13 bases. This CDR3 is built from 15 residues. V gave up 2 bases and J gave up 7 bases; unmatched junction bases: 2. The germline V gene has CDR1 ENHRY and CDR2 SYGVKD. The DNA of the CDR3 is TGTGCCATCAGTGAGACGACTAGCGGGAGGAACATTCAGTACTTC. Amino acid sequence: CAISETTSGRNIQYF.

This clone has more than one count but fewer than ten. The CDR3: CASKTPPLYEQYF. CDR3 bases: TGTGCCAGCAAAACACCACCCCTCTACGAGCAGTACTTC. The chain joins TRBV28 to TRBJ2-7, with D uncertain. Germline V CDR1 and CDR2: MDHEN, SYDVKM. The CDR3 is 13 amino acids. V gave up 7 bases and J gave up 3 bases, with 13 bases separating them.

The chain combines TRBV7-2 with TRBJ2-7; TRBD2 aligns across 12 bases. CDR3 length equals 13 residues. Trimming cost V 5 bases and J 4 bases; bases outside gene matches: 0. The germline V gene has CDR1 SGHTA and CDR2 FQGNSA. CDR3 sequence reads: CASSGTSGYEQYF. The CDR3 DNA reads as TGTGCCAGCAGCGGGACTAGCGGGTACGAGCAGTACTTC.

V usage is TRBV7-3 and J usage is TRBJ2-4, with TRBD1 matching 12 bases. The V segment lost 5 bases and the J segment 4 bases; nucleotides outside the gene matches: 12. The CDR3 runs to 18 residues. The germline gives CDR1 SGHTA, CDR2 FQGTGA. CDR3 nucleotides: TGTGCCAGCAGCCTCAACCCGGGACAGGGGGCGCCTAAAAACATTCAGTACTTC. As protein: CASSLNPGQGAPKNIQYF.

The chain recombines TRBV7-3 with TRBJ1-6; 8 bases fit TRBD1. This CDR3 region has 15 residues. Per the germline V gene, CDR1 is SGHTA and CDR2 is FQGTGA. V lost 4 bases, J lost 10 bases, and 9 bases stayed unmatched. The CDR3 sequence: CASSSLTGVGSPLHF. CDR3 sequence (DNA): TGTGCCAGCAGCTCTTTGACAGGGGTAGGATCACCCCTCCACTTT.

The chain carries TRBV5-1 and TRBJ2-7, with 7 bases lining up with TRBD2. The junction had 17 bases not matched to a gene; V was cut back by 0 bases and J by 2 bases. The CDR3 is made up of 19 amino acids. Germline lookup yields CDR1 SGHRS and CDR2 YFSETQ. CDR3 DNA: TGCGCCAGCAGCTTGGCCTTAAGTTCTGGATCTAGCGGTCCCTACGAGCAGTACTTC. Translating gives CASSLALSSGSSGPYEQYF.

This sequence joins TRBV6-5 and TRBJ1-1; 8 bases are a match to TRBD1. The J segment lost 10 bases and the V segment lost 5 bases, leaving 3 bases of the junction unmatched. The CDR3 is made up of 11 amino acids. Looked up from germline, CDR1 is MNHEY and CDR2 is SVGAGI. The CDR3: CASSRGQGAFF. The CDR3 nucleotides read TGTGCCAGCAGTCGCGGACAGGGAGCTTTCTTT.